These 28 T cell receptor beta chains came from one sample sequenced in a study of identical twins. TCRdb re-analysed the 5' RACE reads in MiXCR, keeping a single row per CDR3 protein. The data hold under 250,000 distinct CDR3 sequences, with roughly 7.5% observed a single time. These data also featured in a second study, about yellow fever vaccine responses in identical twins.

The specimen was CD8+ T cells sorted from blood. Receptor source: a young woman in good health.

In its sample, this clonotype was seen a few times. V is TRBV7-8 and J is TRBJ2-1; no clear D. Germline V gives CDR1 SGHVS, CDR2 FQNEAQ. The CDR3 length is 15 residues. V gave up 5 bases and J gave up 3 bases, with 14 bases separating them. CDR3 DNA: TGTGCCAGCAGCCCTCCGGGCTCCCACTACAATGAGCAGTTCTTC. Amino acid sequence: CASSPPGSHYNEQFF. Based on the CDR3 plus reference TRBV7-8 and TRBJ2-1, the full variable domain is GAGVSQSPRYKVAKRGQDVALRCDPISGHVSLFWYQQALGQGPEFLTYFQNEAQLDKSGLPSDRFFAERPEGSVSTLKIQRTQQEDSAVYLCASSPPGSHYNEQFFGPGTRLTVL.

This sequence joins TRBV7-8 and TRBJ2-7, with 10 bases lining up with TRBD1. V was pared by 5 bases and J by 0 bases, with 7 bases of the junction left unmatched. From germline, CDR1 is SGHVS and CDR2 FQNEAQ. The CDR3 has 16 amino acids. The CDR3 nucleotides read TGTGCCAGCAGCATCTCGGGACAGGGGAGCTCCTACGAGCAGTACTTC. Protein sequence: CASSISGQGSSYEQYF.

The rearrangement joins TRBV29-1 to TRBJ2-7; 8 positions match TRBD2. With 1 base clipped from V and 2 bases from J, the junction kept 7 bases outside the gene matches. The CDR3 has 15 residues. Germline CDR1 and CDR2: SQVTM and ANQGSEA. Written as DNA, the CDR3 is TGCAGCGTTGAAGGCTTAGCGGGAAGGGCCTACGAGCAGTACTTC. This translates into CSVEGLAGRAYEQYF.

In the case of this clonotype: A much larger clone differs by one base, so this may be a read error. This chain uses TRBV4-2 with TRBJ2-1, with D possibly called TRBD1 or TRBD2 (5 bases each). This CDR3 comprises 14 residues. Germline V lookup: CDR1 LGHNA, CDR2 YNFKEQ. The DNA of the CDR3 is TGTGCCATCAGCCCCGGGGACCTCTACAATGAGCAGTTCTTC. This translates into CAISPGDLYNEQFF.

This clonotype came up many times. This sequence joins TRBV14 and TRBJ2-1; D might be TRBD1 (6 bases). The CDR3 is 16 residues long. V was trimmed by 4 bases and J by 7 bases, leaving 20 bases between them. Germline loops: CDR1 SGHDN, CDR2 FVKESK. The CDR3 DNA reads TGTGCCAGCAGCCCCTATACCTTCACAGGGTCGAATGAGCAGTTCTTC. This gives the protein CASSPYTFTGSNEQFF.

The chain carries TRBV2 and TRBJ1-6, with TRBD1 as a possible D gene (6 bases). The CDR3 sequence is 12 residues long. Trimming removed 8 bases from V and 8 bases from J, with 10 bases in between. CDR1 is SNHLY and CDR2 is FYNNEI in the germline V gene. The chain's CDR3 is CASGAGDSPLHF. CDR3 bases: TGTGCCAGCGGGGCAGGGGATTCACCCCTCCACTTT.

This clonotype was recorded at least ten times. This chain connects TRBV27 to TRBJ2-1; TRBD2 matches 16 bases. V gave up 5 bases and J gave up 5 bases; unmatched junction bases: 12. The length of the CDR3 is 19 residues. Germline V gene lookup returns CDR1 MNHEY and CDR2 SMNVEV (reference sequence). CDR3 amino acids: CASSPNPGLAGGKHNEQFF. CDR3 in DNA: TGTGCCAGCAGTCCCAATCCGGGACTAGCGGGAGGGAAACACAATGAGCAGTTCTTC.

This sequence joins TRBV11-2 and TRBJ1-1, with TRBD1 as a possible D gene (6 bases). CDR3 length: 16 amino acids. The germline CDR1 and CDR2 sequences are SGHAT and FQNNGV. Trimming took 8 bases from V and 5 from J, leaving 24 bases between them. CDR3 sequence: CASEPTKSRRGTEAFF. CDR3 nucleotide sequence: TGTGCCAGCGAGCCCACCAAAAGCAGGAGGGGGACTGAAGCTTTCTTT.

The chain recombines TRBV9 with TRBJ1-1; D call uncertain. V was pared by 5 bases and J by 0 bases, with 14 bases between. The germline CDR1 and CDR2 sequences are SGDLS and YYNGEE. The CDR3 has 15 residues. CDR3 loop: CASSIEGGMNTEAFF. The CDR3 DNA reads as TGTGCCAGCAGTATCGAGGGAGGTATGAACACTGAAGCTTTCTTT.

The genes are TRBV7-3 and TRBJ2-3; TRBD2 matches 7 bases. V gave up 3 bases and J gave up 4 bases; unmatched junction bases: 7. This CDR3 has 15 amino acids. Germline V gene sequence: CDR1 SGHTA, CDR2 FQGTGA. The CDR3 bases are TGTGCCAGCAGCTTTGAGGGAGGGCCATCAGATACGCAGTATTTT. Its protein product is CASSFEGGPSDTQYF.

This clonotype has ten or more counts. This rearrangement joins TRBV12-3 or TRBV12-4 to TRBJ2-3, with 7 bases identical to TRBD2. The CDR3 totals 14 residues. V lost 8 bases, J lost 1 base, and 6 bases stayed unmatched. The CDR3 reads CASAWGGGTDTQYF. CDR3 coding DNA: TGTGCCAGCGCCTGGGGGGGAGGCACAGATACGCAGTATTTT.

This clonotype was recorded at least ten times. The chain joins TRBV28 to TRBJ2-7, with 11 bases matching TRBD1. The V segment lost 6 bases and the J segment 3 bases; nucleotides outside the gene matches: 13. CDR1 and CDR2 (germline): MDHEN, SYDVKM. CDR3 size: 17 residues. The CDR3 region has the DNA TGTGCCAGCAGGAGGGACAGGGGGGTATTAGGACTCTACGAGCAGTACTTC. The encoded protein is CASRRDRGVLGLYEQYF.

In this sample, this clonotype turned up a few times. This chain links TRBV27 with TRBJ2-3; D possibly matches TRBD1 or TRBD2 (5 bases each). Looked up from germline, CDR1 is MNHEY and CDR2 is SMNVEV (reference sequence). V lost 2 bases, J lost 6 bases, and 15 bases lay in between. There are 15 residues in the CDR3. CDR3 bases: TGTGCCAGCAGTTTACTGTACTCCGAGGGGGATACGCAGTATTTT. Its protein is CASSLLYSEGDTQYF.

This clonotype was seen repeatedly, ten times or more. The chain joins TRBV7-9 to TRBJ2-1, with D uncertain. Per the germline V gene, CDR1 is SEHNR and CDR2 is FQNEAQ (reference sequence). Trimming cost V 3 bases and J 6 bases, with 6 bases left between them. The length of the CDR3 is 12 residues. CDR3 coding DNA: TGTGCCAGCAGCTTTGGGGTCAATGAGCAGTTCTTC. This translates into CASSFGVNEQFF.

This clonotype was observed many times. The CDR3 region is CASSESVPTVDEQFF. In DNA form, the CDR3 reads TGCGCCAGCAGCGAATCGGTTCCGACGGTTGATGAGCAGTTCTTC. This chain links TRBV5-1 with TRBJ2-1; unclear D gene. Germline loops: CDR1 SGHRS, CDR2 YFSETQ. The CDR3 totals 15 residues. V was shortened by 4 bases and J by 8 bases, with 19 bases between the two germline ends.

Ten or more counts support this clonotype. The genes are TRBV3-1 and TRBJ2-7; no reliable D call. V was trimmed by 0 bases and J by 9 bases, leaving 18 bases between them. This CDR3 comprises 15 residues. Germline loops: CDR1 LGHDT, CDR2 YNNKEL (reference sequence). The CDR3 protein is CASSQDIGKSRLQYF. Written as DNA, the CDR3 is TGTGCCAGCAGCCAAGATATAGGGAAGAGCCGGTTGCAGTACTTC.

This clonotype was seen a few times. The DNA of the CDR3 is TGCAGCGTTGAAGGGGGGGGACTAGCGCAAGAGACCCAGTACTTC. Translated: CSVEGGGLAQETQYF. This rearrangement joins TRBV29-1 to TRBJ2-5; 10 bases are a match to TRBD2. The CDR3 extends over 15 amino acids. The germline gives CDR1 SQVTM, CDR2 ANQGSEA. V was clipped by 1 base and J by 2 bases; unmatched bases: 4.

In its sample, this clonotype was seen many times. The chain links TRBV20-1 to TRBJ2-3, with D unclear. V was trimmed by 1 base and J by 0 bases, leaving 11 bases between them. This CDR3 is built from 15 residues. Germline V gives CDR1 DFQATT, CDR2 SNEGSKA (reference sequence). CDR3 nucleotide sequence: TGCAGTGCTAGAGGGGCGTATGGGAGCACAGATACGCAGTATTTT. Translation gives CSARGAYGSTDTQYF.

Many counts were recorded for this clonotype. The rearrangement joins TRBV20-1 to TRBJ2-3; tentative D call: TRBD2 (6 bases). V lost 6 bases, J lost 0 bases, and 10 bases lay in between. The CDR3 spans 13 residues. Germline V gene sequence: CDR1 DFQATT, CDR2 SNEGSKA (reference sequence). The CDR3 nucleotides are TGCAGTGCAACCGGGACTAGCACAGATACGCAGTATTTT. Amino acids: CSATGTSTDTQYF.

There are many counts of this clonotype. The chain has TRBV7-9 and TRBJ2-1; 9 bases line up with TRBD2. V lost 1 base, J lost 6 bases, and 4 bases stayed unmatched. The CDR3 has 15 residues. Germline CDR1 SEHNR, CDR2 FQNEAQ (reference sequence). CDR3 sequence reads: CASSLVSGRPNEQFF. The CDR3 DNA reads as TGTGCCAGCAGCTTAGTTAGCGGGAGACCCAATGAGCAGTTCTTC. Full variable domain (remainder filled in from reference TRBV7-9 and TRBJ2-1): DTGVSQNPRHKITKRGQNVTFRCDPISEHNRLYWYRQTLGQGPEFLTYFQNEAQLEKSRLLSDRFSAERPKGSFSTLEIQRTEQGDSAMYLCASSLVSGRPNEQFFGPGTRLTVL.

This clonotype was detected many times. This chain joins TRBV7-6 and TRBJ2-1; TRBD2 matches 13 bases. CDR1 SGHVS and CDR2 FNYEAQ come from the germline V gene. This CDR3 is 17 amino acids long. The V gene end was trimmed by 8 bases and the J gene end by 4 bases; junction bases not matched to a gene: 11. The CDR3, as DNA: TGTGCCAGCTCACCCGGGACTAGCGGGACCCCTTACAATGAGCAGTTCTTC. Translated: CASSPGTSGTPYNEQFF. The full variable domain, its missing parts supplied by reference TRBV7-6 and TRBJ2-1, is GAGVSQSPRYKVTKRGQDVALRCDPISGHVSLYWYRQALGQGPEFLTYFNYEAQQDKSGLPNDRFSAERPEGSISTLTIQRTEQRDSAMYRCASSPGTSGTPYNEQFFGPGTRLTVL.

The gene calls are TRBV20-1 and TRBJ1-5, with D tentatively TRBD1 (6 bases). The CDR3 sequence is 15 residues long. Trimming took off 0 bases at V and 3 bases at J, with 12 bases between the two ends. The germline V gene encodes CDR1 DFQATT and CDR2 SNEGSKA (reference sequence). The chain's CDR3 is CSARERGYPNQPQHF. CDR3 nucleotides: TGCAGTGCTAGAGAGAGGGGGTATCCCAATCAGCCCCAGCATTTT.

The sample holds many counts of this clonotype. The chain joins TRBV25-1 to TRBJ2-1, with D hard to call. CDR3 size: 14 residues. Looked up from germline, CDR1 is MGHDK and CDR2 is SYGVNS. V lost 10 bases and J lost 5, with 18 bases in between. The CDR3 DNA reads TGTGCCACAGTTCTCGCCAAAGGAAACAATGAGCAGTTCTTC. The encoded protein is CATVLAKGNNEQFF. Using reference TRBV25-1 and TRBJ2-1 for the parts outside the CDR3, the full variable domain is EADIYQTPRYLVIGTGKKITLECSQTMGHDKMYWYQQDPGMELHLIHYSYGVNSTEKGDLSSESTVSRIRTEHFPLTLESARPSHTSQYLCATVLAKGNNEQFFGPGTRLTVL.

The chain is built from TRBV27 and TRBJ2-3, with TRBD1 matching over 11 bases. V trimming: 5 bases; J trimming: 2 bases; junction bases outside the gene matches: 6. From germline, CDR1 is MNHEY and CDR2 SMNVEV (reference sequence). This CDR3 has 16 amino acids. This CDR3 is CASSPWTGGSTDTQYF. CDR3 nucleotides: TGTGCCAGCAGTCCGTGGACAGGGGGCTCCACAGATACGCAGTATTTT.

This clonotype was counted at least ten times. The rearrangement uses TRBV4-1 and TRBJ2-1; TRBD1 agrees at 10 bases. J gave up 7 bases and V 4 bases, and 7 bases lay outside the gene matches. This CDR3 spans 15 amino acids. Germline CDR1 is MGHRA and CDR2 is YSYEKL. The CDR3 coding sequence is TGCGCCAGCAGCCCACCGGGACAGGGGCCGAATGAGCAGTTCTTC. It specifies CASSPPGQGPNEQFF.

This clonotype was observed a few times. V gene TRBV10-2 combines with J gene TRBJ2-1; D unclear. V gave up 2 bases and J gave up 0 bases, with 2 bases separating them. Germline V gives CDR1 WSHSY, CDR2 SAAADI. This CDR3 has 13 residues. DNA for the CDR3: TGCGCCAGCAGTGAGGTCTCCTACAATGAGCAGTTCTTC. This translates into CASSEVSYNEQFF.

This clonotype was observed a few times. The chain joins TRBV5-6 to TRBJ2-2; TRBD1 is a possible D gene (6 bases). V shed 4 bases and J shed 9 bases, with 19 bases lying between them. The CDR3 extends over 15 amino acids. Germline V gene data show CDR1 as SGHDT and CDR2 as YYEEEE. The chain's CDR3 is CASSNDGDKSWELFF. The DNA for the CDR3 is TGTGCCAGCAGCAACGATGGGGACAAATCGTGGGAGCTGTTTTTT.

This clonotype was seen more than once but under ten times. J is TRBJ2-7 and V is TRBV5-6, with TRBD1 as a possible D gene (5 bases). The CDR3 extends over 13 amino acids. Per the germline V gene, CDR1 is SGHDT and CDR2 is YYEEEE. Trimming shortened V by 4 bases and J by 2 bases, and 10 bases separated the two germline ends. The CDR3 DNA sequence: TGTGCCAGCAGCCCAGGGCTAGCCTACGAGCAGTACGTC. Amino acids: CASSPGLAYEQYV.